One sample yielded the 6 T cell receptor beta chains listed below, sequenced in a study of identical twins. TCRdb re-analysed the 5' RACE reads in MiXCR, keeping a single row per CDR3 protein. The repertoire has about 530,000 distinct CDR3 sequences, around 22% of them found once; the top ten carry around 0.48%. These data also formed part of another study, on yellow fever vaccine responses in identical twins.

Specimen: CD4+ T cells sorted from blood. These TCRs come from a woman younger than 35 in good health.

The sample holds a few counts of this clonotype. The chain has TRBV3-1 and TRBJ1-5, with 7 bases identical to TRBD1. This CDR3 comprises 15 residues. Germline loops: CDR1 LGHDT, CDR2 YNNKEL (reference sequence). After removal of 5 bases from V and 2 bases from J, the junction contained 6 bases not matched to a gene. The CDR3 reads CASSASGGGNQPQHF. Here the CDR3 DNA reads TGTGCCAGCAGCGCTTCAGGGGGGGGCAATCAGCCCCAGCATTTT.

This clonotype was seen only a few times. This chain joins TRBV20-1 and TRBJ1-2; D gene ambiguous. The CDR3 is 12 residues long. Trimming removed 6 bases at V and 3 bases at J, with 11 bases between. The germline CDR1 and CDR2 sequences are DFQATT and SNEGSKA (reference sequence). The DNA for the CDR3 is TGCAGTGCCCCCGGGAGTCACTATGGCTACACCTTC. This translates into CSAPGSHYGYTF.

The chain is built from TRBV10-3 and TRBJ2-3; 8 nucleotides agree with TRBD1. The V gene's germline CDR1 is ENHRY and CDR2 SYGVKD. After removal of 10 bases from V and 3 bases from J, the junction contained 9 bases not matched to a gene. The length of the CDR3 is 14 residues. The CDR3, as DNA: TGTGCCACCCTATCAGGGGGCGCGACAGATACGCAGTATTTT. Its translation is CATLSGGATDTQYF.

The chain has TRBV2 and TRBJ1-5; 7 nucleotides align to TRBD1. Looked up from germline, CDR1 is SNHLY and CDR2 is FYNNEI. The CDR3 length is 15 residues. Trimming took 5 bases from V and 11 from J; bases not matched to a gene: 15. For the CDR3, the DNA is TGTGCCAGCAGTCCCAATCGGGACAGTTACTCAGCCCAGCATTTT. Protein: CASSPNRDSYSAQHF.

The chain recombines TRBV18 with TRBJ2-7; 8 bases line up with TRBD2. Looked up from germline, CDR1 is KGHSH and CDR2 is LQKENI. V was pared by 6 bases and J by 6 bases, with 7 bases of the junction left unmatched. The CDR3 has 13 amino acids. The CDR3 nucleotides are TGTGCCAGCTCGCCGGGAGGGCCCGGCGAGCAGTACTTC. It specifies CASSPGGPGEQYF.

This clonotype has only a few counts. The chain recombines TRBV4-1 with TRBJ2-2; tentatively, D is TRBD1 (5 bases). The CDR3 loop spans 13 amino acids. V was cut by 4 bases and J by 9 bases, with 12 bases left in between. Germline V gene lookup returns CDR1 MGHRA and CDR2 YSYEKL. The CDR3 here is CASSPQGTRELFF. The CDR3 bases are TGCGCCAGCAGCCCTCAGGGAACTCGGGAGCTGTTTTTT.